These 6 T cell receptor beta chains were sequenced from one sample in a study of blood T cell repertoires in COVID-19. Only in-frame clones appear in the TCRdb table, and some are missing; sequencing was by immunoSEQ multiplex PCR. Of over 150,000 clones in the sample, about 80% were seen once. The source material was peripheral blood. The source of these receptors is an older woman with COVID-19, enrolled during active disease.

The CDR3 reads CASSPRGGYNSPLHF. CDR3 nucleotide sequence: TGCGCCAGCAGCCCAAGGGGAGGGTACAATTCACCCCTCCACTTT. This chain links TRBV4-1 with TRBJ1-6, with D possibly TRBD1 on 5 matching bases. The ends were cut back, 4 bases at V and 7 bases at J, with 14 bases in the middle. The CDR3 is 15 residues long. Germline-derived CDR1 and CDR2 are MGHRA and YSYEKL.

The chain employs TRBV19 and TRBJ2-5; possibly TRBD1 for D (6 bases). CDR1 and CDR2 from the germline V gene are LNHDA and SQIVND (reference sequence). Trimming pared 10 bases from V and 2 bases from J, leaving 14 bases between. This CDR3 contains 13 residues. CDR3 amino acids: CATSVGQQETQYF. Here the CDR3 DNA reads TGTGCCACCTCGGTCGGACAGCAAGAGACCCAGTACTTC.

The V call is TRBV6-4, the J call TRBJ2-2; 8 nucleotides line up with TRBD2. Per germline, CDR1 MRHNA and CDR2 SNTAGT. The trim removed 6 bases at V and 6 bases at J, leaving 6 bases unmatched. This CDR3 has 14 residues. In nucleotides, the CDR3 is TGTGCCAGCAGCCCGGGGGGGCGCCCCGGGGAGCTGTTTTTT. The encoded protein is CASSPGGRPGELFF.

This rearrangement joins TRBV27 to TRBJ1-1; D perhaps matches TRBD1 (5 bases). Germline CDR1 and CDR2: MNHEY and SMNVEV (reference sequence). The length of the CDR3 is 11 residues. V was pared by 9 bases and J by 5 bases, with 10 bases between. CDR3 sequence reads: CASQGWTEAFF. In nucleotides, the CDR3 is TGTGCCAGTCAGGGTTGGACTGAAGCTTTCTTT.

V is TRBV11-2 and J is TRBJ1-1; D not certain. In germline, CDR1 is SGHAT, CDR2 FQNNGV. CDR3 length equals 12 residues. The V end was cut by 1 base, the J end by 5 bases, with 5 bases between. CDR3: CASSLGRTEAFF. CDR3 nucleotide sequence: TGTGCCAGCAGCTTAGGCAGAACTGAAGCTTTCTTT.

This clone has only one observation. The CDR3 spells CAWIPRGRGDEQFF. CDR3 DNA sequence: TGTGCCTGGATCCCCAGGGGGCGTGGGGATGAGCAGTTCTTC. This sequence joins TRBV30 and TRBJ2-1; 8 nucleotides line up with TRBD1. The CDR3 totals 14 residues. Germline V gene sequence: CDR1 GTSNPN, CDR2 SVGIG (reference sequence). J was trimmed by 8 bases and V by 4 bases; bases with no gene match: 10.